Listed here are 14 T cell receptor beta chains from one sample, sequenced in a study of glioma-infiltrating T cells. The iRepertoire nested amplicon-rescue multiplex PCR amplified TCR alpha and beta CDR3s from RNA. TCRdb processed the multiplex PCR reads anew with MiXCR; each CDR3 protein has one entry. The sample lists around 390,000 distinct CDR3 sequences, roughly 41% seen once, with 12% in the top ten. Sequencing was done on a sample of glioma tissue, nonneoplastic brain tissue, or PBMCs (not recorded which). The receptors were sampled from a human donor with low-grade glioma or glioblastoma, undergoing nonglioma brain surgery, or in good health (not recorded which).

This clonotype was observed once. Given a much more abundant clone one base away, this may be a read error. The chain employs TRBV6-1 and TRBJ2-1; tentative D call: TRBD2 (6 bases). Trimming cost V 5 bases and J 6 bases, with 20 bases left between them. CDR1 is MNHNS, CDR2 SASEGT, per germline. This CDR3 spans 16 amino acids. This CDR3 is CASSHRKTSRPNEQFF. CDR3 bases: TGTGCCAGCAGTCACAGGAAAACTAGCAGGCCCAATGAGCAGTTCTTC.

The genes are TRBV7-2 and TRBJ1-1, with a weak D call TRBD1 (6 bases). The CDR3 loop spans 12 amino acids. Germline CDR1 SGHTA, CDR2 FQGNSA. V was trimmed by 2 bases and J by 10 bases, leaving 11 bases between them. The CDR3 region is CASSLSGAPAFF. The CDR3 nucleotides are TGTGCCAGCAGCTTATCAGGGGCCCCAGCTTTCTTT.

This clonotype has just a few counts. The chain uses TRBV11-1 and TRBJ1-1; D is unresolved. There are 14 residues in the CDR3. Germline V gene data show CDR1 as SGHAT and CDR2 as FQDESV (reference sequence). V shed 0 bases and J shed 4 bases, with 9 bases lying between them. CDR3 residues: CASSLAFLGTEAFF. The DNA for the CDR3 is TGTGCCAGCAGCTTAGCTTTTTTAGGCACTGAAGCTTTCTTT.

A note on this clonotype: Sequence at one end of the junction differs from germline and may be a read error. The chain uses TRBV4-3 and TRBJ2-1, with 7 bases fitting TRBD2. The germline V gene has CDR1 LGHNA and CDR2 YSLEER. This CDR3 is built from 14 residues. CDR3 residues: CASSQDRDYYEQFF. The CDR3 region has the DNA TGCGCCAGCAGCCAAGACAGGGACTACTATGAGCAGTTCTTC.

The chain's CDR3 is CASATGQDYNEQFF. In DNA form, the CDR3 reads TGTGCCAGCGCGACGGGACAGGACTACAATGAGCAGTTCTTC. V usage is TRBV7-3 and J usage is TRBJ2-1; TRBD1 matches at 8 bases. Germline V gives CDR1 SGHTA, CDR2 FQGTGA. The trim removed 8 bases at V and 3 bases at J, leaving 6 bases unmatched. CDR3 length equals 14 residues.

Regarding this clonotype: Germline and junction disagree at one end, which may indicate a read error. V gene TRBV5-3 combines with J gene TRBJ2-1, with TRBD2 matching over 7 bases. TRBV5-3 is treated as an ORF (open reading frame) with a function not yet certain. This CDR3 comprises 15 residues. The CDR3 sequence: CAASRESWGYNEQSF. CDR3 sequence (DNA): TGTGCCGCCTCGCGGGAGAGTTGGGGATACAATGAGCAGTCCTTC.

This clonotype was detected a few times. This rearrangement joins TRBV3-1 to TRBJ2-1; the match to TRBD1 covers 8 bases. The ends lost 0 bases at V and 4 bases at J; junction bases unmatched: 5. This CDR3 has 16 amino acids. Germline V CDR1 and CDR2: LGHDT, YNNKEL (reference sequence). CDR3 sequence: CASSQDQGTGYNEQFF. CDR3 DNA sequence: TGTGCCAGCAGCCAAGATCAAGGGACAGGTTACAATGAGCAGTTCTTC.

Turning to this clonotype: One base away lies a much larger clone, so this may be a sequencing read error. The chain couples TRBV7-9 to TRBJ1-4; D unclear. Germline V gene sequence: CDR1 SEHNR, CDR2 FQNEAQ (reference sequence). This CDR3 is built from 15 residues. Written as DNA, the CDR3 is TGTGCCAGCAGCCACGTAACTGCAACTAATGAAAAACTGTCTTTT. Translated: CASSHVTATNEKLSF.

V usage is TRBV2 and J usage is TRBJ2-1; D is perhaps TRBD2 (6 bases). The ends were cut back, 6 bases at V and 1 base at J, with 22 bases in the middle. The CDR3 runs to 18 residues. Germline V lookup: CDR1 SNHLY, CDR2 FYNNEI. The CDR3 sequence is CASSPRRGGGESYNEQFF. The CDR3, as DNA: TGTGCCAGCAGCCCCCGGCGGGGCGGCGGAGAGTCCTACAATGAGCAGTTCTTC. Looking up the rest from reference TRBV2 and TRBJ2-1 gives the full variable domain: EPEVTQTPSHQVTQMGQEVILRCVPISNHLYFYWYRQILGQKVEFLVSFYNNEISEKSEIFDDQFSVERPDGSNFTLKIRSTKLEDSAMYFCASSPRRGGGESYNEQFFGPGTRLTVL.

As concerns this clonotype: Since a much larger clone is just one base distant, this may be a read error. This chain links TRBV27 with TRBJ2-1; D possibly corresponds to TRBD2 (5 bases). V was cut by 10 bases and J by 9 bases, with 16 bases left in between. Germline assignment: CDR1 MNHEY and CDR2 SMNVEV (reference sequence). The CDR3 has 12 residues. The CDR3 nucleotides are TGTGCCACCATGCTCGGAGGCAGTGAGCAGTTCTTC. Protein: CATMLGGSEQFF.

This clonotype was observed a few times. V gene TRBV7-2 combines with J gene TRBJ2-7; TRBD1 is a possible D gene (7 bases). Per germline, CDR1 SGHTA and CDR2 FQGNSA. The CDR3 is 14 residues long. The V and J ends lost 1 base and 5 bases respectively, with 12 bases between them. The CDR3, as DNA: TGTGCCAGCAGCTTAGAGACAGGGAGGAACGAGCAGTACTTC. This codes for CASSLETGRNEQYF.

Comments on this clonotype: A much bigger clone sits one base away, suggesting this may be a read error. This chain's CDR3 is CASNPGGGGQTQHF. The CDR3 coding sequence is TGTGCCAGCAACCCCGGCGGGGGGGGTCAGACCCAGCATTTT. The rearrangement links TRBV6-2 or TRBV6-3 to TRBJ1-5; D possibly corresponds to TRBD1 (5 bases). The germline CDR1 and CDR2 sequences are MNHEY and SVGEGT. The CDR3 spans 14 residues.

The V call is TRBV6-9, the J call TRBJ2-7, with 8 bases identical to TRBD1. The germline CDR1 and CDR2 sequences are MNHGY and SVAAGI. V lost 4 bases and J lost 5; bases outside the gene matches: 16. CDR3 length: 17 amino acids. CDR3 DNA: TGTGCCAGCAGTTCTCGGACAGGGCCGACCCCTTTGGACGAGCAGTACTTC. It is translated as CASSSRTGPTPLDEQYF.

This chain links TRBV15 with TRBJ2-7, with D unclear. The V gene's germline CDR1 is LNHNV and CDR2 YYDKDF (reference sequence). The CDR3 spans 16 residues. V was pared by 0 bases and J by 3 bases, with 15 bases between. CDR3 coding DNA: TGTGCCACCAGCAGAGATGCGGATGGCAATAACTACGAGCAGTACTTC. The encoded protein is CATSRDADGNNYEQYF.